This T cell receptor beta chain was found in a study of T cells in Graves' hyperthyroidism and ophthalmopathy. Study-wide points: Ophthalmopathy was separated from stable hyperthyroidism by a 13 V-J model.

Notes on this clonotype: Its target is unknown.

CDR1 is MNHEY, CDR2 SMNVEV, per germline (reference sequence). There are 16 residues in the CDR3. Trimming pared 1 base from V and 2 bases from J, leaving 9 bases between. A sample of blood taken at first hyperthyroidism diagnosis preceded any ophthalmopathy symptoms. The PBMCs had their origin in 10 ml of fresh peripheral blood. Using RNA transcripts as the source, TCR beta CDR3 regions were amplified. HTBI primers were employed in a first-round RT-PCR of the TCR CDR3. In TCRdb, the multiplex PCR reads were re-called with MiXCR into one record per CDR3 protein. The sample has around 700,000 distinct CDR3 sequences, over 15% seen once.

The chain has TRBV27 and TRBJ2-6; D unresolved. The specimen sequenced was blood. This sequence was found in a woman in her 50s with Graves' hyperthyroidism that later progressed to Graves' ophthalmopathy. CDR3 residues: CASSLWSYPGANVLTF. For the CDR3, the DNA is TGTGCCAGCAGTTTATGGAGCTATCCTGGGGCCAACGTCCTGACTTTC.